These 6 T cell receptor beta chains were all obtained from the same sample, sequenced in a study of cytomegalovirus exposure and HLA in healthy donors. Data came from immunoSEQ multiplex PCR; TCRdb stores just in-frame clones and leaves some out. The data contain tens of thousands of clones, 93% of them singletons. The sequencing sample was made of PBMCs. These TCRs come from a woman in her twenties or thirties in good health and CMV-seronegative.

The chain recombines TRBV6-6 with TRBJ1-2, with D tentatively TRBD1 (6 bases). The germline CDR1 and CDR2 sequences are MNHNY and SVGAGI (reference sequence). The CDR3 length is 14 residues. V was pared by 6 bases and J by 7 bases, with 18 bases between. CDR3 nucleotide sequence: TGTGCCAGCAGAAACCGTGGGGGGGCAGGTGGCTACACCTTC. It specifies CASRNRGGAGGYTF.

J is TRBJ1-2 and V is TRBV2, with 8 bases that match TRBD1. CDR1 and CDR2 (germline): SNHLY, FYNNEI. The CDR3 loop spans 13 amino acids. The V and J ends lost 8 bases and 9 bases, in that order; junction bases with no gene match: 11. CDR3 sequence reads: CASGRQGSWSYTF. The CDR3 DNA sequence: TGTGCCAGCGGGAGACAGGGGAGTTGGAGCTACACCTTC.

The CDR3 DNA sequence: TGCGCCAGCAGCCGTCAGGGGGATAGTAACTATGGCTACACCTTC. It yields the protein CASSRQGDSNYGYTF. The chain uses TRBV5-1 and TRBJ1-2; 7 bases match TRBD1. Germline V CDR1 and CDR2: SGHRS, YFSETQ. The CDR3 totals 15 residues. V was pared by 4 bases and J by 1 base, with 7 bases of the junction left unmatched.

The V gene is TRBV6-6, the J gene TRBJ1-1; D may be TRBD1 (6 bases). Germline assignment: CDR1 MNHNY and CDR2 SVGAGI (reference sequence). V lost 5 bases, J lost 3 bases, and 10 bases lay in between. The CDR3 consists of 13 residues. Here the CDR3 DNA reads TGTGCCAGCAGTCGACAGGTTGACACTGAAGCTTTCTTT. The encoded protein is CASSRQVDTEAFF.

V gene TRBV19 combines with J gene TRBJ1-1, with D possibly matching TRBD1 (5 bases). This CDR3 is built from 14 residues. Germline CDR1 LNHDA, CDR2 SQIVND (reference sequence). V was pared by 4 bases and J by 4 bases, with 13 bases between. CDR3 sequence (DNA): TGTGCCAGTAGTACCCGCGGGGGACGCACTGAAGCTTTCTTT. This gives the protein CASSTRGGRTEAFF.

J is TRBJ1-1 and V is TRBV2; D ambiguous. This CDR3 contains 14 residues. Trimming shortened V by 3 bases and J by 4 bases, and 12 bases separated the two germline ends. CDR1 is SNHLY, CDR2 FYNNEI, per germline. The CDR3 protein is CASSDFRKRTEAFF. The CDR3 region has the DNA TGTGCCAGCAGTGATTTCCGAAAGCGCACTGAAGCTTTCTTT. The complete variable domain, with remaining parts taken from reference TRBV2 and TRBJ1-1, reads EPEVTQTPSHQVTQMGQEVILRCVPISNHLYFYWYRQILGQKVEFLVSFYNNEISEKSEIFDDQFSVERPDGSNFTLKIRSTKLEDSAMYFCASSDFRKRTEAFFGQGTRLTVV.